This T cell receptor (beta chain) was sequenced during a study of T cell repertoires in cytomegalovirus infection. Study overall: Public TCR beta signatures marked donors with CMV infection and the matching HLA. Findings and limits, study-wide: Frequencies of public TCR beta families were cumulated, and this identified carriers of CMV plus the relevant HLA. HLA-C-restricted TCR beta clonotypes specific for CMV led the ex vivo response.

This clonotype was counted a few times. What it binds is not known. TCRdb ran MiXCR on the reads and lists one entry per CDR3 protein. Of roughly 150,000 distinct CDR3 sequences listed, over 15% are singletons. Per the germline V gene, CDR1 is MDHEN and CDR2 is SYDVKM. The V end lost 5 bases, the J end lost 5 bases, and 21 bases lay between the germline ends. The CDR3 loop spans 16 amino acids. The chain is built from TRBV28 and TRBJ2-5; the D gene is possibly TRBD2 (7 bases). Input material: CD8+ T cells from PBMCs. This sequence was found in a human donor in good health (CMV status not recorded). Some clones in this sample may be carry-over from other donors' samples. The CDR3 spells CASSLGGPGGGETQYF. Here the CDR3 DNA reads TGTGCCAGCAGTCTGGGGGGGCCTGGGGGCGGGGAGACCCAGTACTTC.